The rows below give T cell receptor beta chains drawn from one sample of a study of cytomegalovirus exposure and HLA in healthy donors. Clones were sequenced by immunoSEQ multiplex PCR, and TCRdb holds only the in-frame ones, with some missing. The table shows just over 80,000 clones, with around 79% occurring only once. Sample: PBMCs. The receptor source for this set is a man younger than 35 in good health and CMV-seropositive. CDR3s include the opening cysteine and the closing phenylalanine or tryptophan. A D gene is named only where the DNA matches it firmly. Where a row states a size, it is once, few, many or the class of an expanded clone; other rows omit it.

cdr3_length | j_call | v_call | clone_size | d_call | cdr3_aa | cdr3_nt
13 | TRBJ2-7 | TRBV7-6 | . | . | CASSLSENYEQYF | TGTGCCAGCAGCTTATCTGAGAACTACGAGCAGTACTTC
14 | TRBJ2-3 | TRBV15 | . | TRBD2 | CATSSDAGADTQYF | TGTGCCACCAGCTCGGACGCGGGGGCAGATACGCAGTATTTT
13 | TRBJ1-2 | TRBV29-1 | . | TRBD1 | CSAETGVNYGYTF | TGCAGCGCCGAGACAGGGGTAAACTATGGCTACACCTTC
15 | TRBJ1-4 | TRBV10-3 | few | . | CAISASGGSSEKLFF | TGTGCCATCAGTGCCTCCGGGGGGTCAAGTGAAAAACTGTTTTTT
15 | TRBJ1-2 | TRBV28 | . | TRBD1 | CASSTTGGIGRGYTF | TGTGCCAGCAGTACGACAGGGGGGATCGGGAGAGGCTACACCTTC
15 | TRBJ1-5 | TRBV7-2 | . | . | CASSLAPGGFWPQHF | TGTGCCAGCAGCCTTGCCCCAGGTGGGTTTTGGCCCCAGCATTTT
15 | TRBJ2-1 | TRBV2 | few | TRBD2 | CASSDLAGLGNEQFF | TGTGCCAGCAGTGATCTAGCGGGACTTGGGAATGAGCAGTTCTTC
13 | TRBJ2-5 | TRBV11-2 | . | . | CASSPGMSETQYF | TGTGCCAGCAGCCCGGGGATGTCGGAGACCCAGTACTTC
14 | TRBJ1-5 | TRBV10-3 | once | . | CAISEGAFNQSQHF | TGTGCCATCAGTGAAGGGGCTTTCAATCAGTCCCAGCATTTT
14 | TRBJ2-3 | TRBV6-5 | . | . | CASSITGITDTQYF | TGTGCCAGCAGTATCACAGGAATTACAGATACGCAGTATTTT
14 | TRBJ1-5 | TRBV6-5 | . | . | CASSSDGVGQPQHF | TGTGCCAGCAGCTCTGACGGGGTGGGGCAGCCCCAGCATTTT
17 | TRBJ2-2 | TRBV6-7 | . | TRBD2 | CASSPPLSGRRAGELFF | TGTGCCAGCAGTCCACCCCTTAGCGGGAGGAGAGCCGGGGAGCTGTTTTTT
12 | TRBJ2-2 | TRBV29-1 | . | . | CSVGGVTGELFF | TGCAGCGTTGGGGGGGTGACCGGGGAGCTGTTTTTT
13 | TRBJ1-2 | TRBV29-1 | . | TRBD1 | CSVDPDRGYGYTF | TGCAGCGTTGACCCCGACAGGGGCTATGGCTACACCTTC
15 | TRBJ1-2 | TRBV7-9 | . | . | CASSLPDSRFYGYTF | TGTGCCAGCAGCCTGCCGGACAGTCGCTTCTATGGCTACACCTTC
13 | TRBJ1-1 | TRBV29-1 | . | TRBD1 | CSVAQGADTEAFF | TGCAGCGTCGCACAGGGGGCGGACACTGAAGCTTTCTTT
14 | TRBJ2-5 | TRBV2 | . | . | CASIREILQETQYF | TGTGCCAGCATAAGGGAGATCCTACAAGAGACCCAGTACTTC
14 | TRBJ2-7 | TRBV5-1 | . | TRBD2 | CASSVSGSNYEQYF | TGCGCCAGCAGCGTTAGCGGGAGTAATTACGAGCAGTACTTC
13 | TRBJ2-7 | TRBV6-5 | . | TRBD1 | CASSPDRAYEQYF | TGTGCCAGCAGTCCTGACAGGGCCTACGAGCAGTACTTC
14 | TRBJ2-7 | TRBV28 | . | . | CASSLNRGGSEQYF | TGTGCCAGCAGTTTAAACAGGGGAGGCTCCGAGCAGTACTTC
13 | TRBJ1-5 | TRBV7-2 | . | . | CASSLGRDQPQHF | TGTGCCAGCAGCTTAGGCAGGGATCAGCCCCAGCATTTT
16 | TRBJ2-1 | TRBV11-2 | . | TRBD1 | CASSQKTGNSYNEQFF | TGTGCCAGCAGCCAGAAGACAGGGAACTCCTACAATGAGCAGTTCTTC
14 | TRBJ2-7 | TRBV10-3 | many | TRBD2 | CAIRGLAGVGEQYF | TGTGCCATCAGGGGACTAGCGGGAGTGGGGGAGCAGTACTTC
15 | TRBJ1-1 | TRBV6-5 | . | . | CASSYSMSVNTEAFF | TGTGCCAGCAGTTACTCGATGTCGGTTAACACTGAAGCTTTCTTT
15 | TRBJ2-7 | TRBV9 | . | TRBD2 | CASSVGGGPLNEQYF | TGTGCCAGCAGCGTCGGGGGAGGGCCCCTCAACGAGCAGTACTTC
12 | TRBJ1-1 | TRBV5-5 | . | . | CASSLEYLRAFF | TGTGCCAGCAGCTTGGAGTACCTGAGAGCTTTCTTT
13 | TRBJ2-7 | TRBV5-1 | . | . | CASRPGLYYEQYF | TGCGCCAGCAGGCCGGGACTTTATTACGAGCAGTACTTC
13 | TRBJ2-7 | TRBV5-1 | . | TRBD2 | CASSGGRGGEQYF | TGCGCCAGCAGCGGCGGGAGAGGAGGTGAGCAGTACTTC